This T cell receptor (beta chain) is from a study of blood T cells in healthy people across ages. Study results and caveats: Donors of long life had a larger count of naive CD4+ cells and greater diversity than aged donors.

Primed by a sample-barcoded 5' primer and a J-beta primer mix, a second PCR proceeded for about 6 to 11 cycles. Each cDNA was tagged by a template-switch adaptor containing 12 random nucleotides. TCRdb reanalysed the 5' RACE reads using MiXCR and keeps one entry per CDR3 protein. This table has around 800,000 distinct CDR3 sequences, 25% to 30% appearing once. This clonotype has a handful of counts. What it recognizes is unknown. V was pared by 3 bases and J by 4 bases, with 16 bases between. Germline V gene data show CDR1 as SGHVS and CDR2 as FNYEAQ. The CDR3 has 16 residues. These data are also associated with another study on T cells of mothers and their children. That report adds: With the M1S primer of the second PCR, sample barcodes and 2-4 random nucleotides were added.

The TCR comes from a boy between 10 and 17 years old in good health. The J gene is TRBJ2-1, the V gene TRBV7-6, with a weak D call TRBD2 (7 bases). Sequences were obtained from blood. In DNA form, the CDR3 reads TGTGCCAGCAGCTTCCTGCACGGGGGGCCGTACAATGAGCAGTTCTTC. Translating gives CASSFLHGGPYNEQFF.